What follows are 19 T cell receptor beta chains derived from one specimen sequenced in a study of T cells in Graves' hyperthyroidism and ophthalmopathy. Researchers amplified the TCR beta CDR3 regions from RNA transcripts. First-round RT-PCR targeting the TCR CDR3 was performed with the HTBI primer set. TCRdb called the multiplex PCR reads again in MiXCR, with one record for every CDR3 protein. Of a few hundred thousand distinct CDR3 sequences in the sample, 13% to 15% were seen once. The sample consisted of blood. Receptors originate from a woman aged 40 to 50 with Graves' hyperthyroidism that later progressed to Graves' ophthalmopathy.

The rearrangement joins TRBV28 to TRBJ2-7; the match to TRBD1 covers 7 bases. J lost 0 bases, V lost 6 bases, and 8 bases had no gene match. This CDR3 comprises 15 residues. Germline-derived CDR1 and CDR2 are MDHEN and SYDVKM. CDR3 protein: CASRPLTGDSYEQYF. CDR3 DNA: TGTGCCAGCAGGCCCCTTACAGGGGACTCCTACGAGCAGTACTTC.

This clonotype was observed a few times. CDR3 coding DNA: TGCGCCAGCAGCGTCGACAGGAACTACGAGCAGTACTTC. Translation gives CASSVDRNYEQYF. This chain connects TRBV5-1 to TRBJ2-7, with D perhaps matching TRBD1 (6 bases). Trimming cost V 4 bases and J 3 bases, with 11 bases left between them. Germline CDR1 is SGHRS and CDR2 is YFSETQ. This CDR3 region has 13 residues.

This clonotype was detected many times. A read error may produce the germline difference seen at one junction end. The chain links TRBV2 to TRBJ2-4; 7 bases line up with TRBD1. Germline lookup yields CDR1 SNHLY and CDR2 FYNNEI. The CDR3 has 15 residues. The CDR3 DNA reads TGCGCCAGCAGCGCAGGGGGTCTAGCCAAAAACATTCAGTACTTC. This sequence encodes CASSAGGLAKNIQYF.

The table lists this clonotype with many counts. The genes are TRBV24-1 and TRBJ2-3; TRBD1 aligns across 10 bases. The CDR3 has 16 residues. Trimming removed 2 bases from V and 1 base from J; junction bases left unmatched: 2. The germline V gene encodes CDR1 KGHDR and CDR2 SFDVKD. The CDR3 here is CATSDYGTGGTDTQYF. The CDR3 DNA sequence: TGTGCCACCAGTGATTATGGGACAGGGGGCACAGATACGCAGTATTTT.

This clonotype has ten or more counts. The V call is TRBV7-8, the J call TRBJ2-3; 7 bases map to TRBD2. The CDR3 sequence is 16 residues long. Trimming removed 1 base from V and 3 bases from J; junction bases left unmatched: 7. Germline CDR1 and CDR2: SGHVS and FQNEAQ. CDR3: CASSLDGLDTTDTQYF. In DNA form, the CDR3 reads TGTGCCAGCAGCTTAGACGGACTAGATACAACAGATACGCAGTATTTT. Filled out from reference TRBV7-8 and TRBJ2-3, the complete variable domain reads GAGVSQSPRYKVAKRGQDVALRCDPISGHVSLFWYQQALGQGPEFLTYFQNEAQLDKSGLPSDRFFAERPEGSVSTLKIQRTQQEDSAVYLCASSLDGLDTTDTQYFGPGTRLTVL.

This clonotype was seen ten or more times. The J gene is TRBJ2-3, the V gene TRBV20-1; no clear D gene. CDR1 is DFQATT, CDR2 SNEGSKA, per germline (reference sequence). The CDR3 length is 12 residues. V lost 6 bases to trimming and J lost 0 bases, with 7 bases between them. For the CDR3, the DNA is TGCAGTGCGCCCATCAGCACAGATACGCAGTATTTT. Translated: CSAPISTDTQYF.

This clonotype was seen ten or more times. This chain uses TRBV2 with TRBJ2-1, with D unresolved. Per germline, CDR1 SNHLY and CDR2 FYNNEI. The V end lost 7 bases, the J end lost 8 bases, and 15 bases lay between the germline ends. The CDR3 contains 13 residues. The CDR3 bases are TGTGCCAGCAAACCGGACGGATTGGATGAGCAGTTCTTC. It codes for CASKPDGLDEQFF.

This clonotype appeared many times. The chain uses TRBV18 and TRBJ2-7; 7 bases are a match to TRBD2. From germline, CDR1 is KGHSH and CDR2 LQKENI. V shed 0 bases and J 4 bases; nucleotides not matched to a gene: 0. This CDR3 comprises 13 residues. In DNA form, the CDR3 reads TGTGCCAGCTCACCACCGGGGGGGTACGAGCAGTACTTC. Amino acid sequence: CASSPPGGYEQYF.

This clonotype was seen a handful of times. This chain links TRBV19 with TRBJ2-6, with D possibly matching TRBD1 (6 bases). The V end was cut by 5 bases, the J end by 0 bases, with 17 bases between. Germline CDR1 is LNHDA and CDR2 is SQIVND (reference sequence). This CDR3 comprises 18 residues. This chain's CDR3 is CASSSHRVWGSGANVLTF. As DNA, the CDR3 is TGTGCCAGTAGTTCCCACAGGGTCTGGGGCTCTGGGGCCAACGTCCTGACTTTC.

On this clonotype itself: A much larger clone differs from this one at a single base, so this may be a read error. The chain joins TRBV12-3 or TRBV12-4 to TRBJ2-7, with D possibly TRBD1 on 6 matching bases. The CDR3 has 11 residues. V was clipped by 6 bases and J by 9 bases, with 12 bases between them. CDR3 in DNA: TGTGCCAGCAGCCAGGGGTGGGGGCAGTACTTC. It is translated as CASSQGWGQYF.

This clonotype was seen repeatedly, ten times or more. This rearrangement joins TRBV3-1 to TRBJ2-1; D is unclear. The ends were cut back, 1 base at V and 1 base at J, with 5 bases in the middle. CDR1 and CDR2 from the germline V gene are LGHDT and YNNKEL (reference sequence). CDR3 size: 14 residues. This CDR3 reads CASSQGVSYNEQFF. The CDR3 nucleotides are TGTGCCAGCAGCCAAGGCGTTTCCTACAATGAGCAGTTCTTC.

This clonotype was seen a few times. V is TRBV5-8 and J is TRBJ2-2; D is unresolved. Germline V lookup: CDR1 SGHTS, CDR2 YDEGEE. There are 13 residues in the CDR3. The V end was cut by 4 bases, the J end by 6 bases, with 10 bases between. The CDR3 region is CASSHLLSGELFF. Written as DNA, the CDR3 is TGTGCCAGCAGCCACCTACTTTCCGGGGAGCTGTTTTTT.

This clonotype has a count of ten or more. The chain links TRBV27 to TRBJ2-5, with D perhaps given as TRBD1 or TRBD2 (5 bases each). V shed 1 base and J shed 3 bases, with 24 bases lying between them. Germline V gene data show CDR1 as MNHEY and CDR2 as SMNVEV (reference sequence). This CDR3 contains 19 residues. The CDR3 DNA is TGTGCCAGCAGTTTATGGGCGGGCGGTGGCCAGGGAGCGGAAGAGACCCAGTACTTC. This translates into CASSLWAGGGQGAEETQYF.

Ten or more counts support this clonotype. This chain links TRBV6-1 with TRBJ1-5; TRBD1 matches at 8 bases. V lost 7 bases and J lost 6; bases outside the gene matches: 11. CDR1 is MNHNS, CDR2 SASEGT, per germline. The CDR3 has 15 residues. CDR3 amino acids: CASMLWQGASQPQHF. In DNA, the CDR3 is TGTGCCAGCATGTTGTGGCAGGGGGCAAGTCAGCCCCAGCATTTT.

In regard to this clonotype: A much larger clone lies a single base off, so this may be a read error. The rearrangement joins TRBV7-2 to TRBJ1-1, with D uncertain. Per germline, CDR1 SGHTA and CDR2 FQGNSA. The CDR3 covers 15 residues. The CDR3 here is CASSLRRALNSEAFF. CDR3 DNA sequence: TGTGCCAGCAGCTTACGGCGGGCCCTGAACTCTGAAGCTTTCTTT.

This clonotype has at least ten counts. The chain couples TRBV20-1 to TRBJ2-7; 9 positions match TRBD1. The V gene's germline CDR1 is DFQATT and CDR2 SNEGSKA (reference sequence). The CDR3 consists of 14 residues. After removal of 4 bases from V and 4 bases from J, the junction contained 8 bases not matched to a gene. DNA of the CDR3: TGCAGTGCTACCTCCGGGACAGGGACGTACGAGCAGTACTTC. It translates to CSATSGTGTYEQYF.

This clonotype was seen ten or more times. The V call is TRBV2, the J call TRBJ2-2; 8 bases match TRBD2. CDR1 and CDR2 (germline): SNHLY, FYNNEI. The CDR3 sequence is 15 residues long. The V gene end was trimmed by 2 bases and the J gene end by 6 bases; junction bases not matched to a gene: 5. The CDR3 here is CASSETSGTPGELFF. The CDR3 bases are TGTGCCAGCAGTGAAACTAGCGGAACCCCCGGGGAGCTGTTTTTT.

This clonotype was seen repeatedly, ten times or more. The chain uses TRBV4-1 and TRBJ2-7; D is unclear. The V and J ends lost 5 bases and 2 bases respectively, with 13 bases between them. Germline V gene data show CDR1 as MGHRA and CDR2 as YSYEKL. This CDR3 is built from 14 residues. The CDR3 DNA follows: TGCGCCAGCAGCGAAAAGGGTAAAGCCTACGAGCAGTACTTC. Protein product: CASSEKGKAYEQYF.

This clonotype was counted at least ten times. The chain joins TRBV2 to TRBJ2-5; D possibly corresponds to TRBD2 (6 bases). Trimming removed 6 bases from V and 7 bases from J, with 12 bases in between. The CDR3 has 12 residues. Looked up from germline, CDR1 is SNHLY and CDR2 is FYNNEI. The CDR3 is CASRDRRGTQYF. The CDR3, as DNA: TGTGCCAGCAGGGACCGGAGGGGGACCCAGTACTTC.